Listed here is a single TCR beta chain. Trimming cost V 6 bases and J 4 bases; bases outside gene matches: 6. The germline V gene has CDR1 MNHEY and CDR2 SVGAGI. The CDR3 is 15 residues long. The data derive from a study of blood T cell repertoires in COVID-19. Study context: Nucleic acid was either cDNA or gDNA, and it came from T cells, B-cell-depleted T cells, or PBMCs.

Authors' analysis steps: Reference gene primer amplification gave estimated nucleated cell counts. Sequencing used immunoSEQ multiplex PCR; TCRdb keeps in-frame clones, though not all of them. The V and J calls and clone size were taken over from that table, and D and trimming were inferred from the DNA. The table shows over 150,000 clones, with 91% occurring only once. The genes are TRBV6-5 and TRBJ2-1, with 10 bases identical to TRBD2. Sequenced material: peripheral blood. This TCR derives from a man in his fifties or sixties with acute or convalescent COVID-19. CDR3: CASRTLLAGYNEQFF. The CDR3 DNA sequence: TGTGCCAGCAGAACCCTACTAGCGGGATACAATGAGCAGTTCTTC.